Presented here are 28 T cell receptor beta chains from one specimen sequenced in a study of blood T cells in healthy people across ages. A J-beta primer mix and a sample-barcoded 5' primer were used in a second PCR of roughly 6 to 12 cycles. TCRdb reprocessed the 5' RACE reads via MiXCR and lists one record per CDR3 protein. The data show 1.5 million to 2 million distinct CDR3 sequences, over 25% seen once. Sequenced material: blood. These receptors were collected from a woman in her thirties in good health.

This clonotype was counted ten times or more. The CDR3 spells CASSQVAVGNEKLFF. The CDR3 coding sequence is TGCGCCAGCAGCCAAGTTGCTGTCGGTAATGAAAAACTGTTTTTT. The chain recombines TRBV4-1 with TRBJ1-4; D is ambiguous. Trimming took 1 base from V and 4 from J, leaving 10 bases between them. Germline loops: CDR1 MGHRA, CDR2 YSYEKL. CDR3 length: 15 amino acids.

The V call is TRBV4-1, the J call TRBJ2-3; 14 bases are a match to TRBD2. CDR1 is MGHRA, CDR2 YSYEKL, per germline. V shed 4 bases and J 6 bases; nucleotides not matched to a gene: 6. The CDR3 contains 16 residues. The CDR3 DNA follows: TGCGCCAGCAGCCGAGGACTAGCGGGGGGAGGGGATACGCAGTATTTT. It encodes CASSRGLAGGGDTQYF.

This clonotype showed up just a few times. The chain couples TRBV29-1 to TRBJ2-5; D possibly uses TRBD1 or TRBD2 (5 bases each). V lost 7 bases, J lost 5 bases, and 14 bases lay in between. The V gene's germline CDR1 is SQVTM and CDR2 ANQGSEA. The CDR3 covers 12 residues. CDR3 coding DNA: TGCAGCGGCCGGGACCCCGAGGAGACCCAGTACTTC. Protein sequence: CSGRDPEETQYF.

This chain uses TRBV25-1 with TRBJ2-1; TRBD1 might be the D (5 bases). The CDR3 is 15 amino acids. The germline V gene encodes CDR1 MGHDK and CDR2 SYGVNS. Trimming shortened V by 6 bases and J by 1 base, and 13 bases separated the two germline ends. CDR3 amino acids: CASSIQGGSYNEQFF. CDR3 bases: TGTGCCAGCAGCATCCAGGGTGGTTCCTACAATGAGCAGTTCTTC.

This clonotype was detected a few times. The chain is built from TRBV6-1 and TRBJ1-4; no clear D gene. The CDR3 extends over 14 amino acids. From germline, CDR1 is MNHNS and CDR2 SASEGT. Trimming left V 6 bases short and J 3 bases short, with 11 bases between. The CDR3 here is CASSFRLPNEKLFF. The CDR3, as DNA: TGTGCCAGCAGCTTCCGGCTGCCTAATGAAAAACTGTTTTTT.

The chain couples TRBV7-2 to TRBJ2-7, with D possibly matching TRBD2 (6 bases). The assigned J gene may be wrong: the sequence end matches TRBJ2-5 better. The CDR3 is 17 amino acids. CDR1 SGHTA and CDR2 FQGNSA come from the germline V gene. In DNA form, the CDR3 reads TGTGCCAGCAGTCTTCTCGGGGTTGCGGGAAGGTTCGGGACCCAGTACTTC. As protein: CASSLLGVAGRFGTQYF.

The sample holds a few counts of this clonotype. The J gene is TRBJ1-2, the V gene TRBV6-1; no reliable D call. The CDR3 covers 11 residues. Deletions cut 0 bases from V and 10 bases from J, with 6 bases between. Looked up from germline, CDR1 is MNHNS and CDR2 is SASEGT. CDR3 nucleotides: TGTGCCAGCAGTGAAGCAGGTGACTACACCTTC. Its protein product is CASSEAGDYTF.

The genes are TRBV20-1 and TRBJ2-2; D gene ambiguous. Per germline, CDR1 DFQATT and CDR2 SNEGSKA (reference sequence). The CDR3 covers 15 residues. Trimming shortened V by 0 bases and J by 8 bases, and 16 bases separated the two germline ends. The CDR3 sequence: CSARDPSSDGGELFF. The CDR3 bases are TGCAGTGCTAGAGATCCCTCGAGCGATGGGGGGGAGCTGTTTTTT.

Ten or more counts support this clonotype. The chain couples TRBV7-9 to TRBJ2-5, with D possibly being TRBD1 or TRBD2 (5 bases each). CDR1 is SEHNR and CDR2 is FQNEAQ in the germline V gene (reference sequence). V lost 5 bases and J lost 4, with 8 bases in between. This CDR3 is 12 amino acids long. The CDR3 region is CASSDGGETQYF. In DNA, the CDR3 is TGTGCCAGCAGCGATGGGGGAGAGACCCAGTACTTC. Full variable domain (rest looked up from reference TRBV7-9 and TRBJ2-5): DTGVSQNPRHKITKRGQNVTFRCDPISEHNRLYWYRQTLGQGPEFLTYFQNEAQLEKSRLLSDRFSAERPKGSFSTLEIQRTEQGDSAMYLCASSDGGETQYFGPGTRLLVL.

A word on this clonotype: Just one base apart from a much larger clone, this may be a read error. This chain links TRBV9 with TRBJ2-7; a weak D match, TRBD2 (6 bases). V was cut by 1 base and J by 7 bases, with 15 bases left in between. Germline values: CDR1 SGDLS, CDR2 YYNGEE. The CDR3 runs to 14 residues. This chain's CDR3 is CASSVRSTGEEQYF. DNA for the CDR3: TGTGCCAGCAGCGTAAGAAGCACGGGGGAAGAGCAGTACTTC.

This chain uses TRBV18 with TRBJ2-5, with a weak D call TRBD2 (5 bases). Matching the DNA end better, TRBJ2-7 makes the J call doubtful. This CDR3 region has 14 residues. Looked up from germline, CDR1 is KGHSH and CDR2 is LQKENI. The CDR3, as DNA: TGTGCCAGCTCACCACCGGGCGGGCGCTACGAGCAGTACTTC. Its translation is CASSPPGGRYEQYF.

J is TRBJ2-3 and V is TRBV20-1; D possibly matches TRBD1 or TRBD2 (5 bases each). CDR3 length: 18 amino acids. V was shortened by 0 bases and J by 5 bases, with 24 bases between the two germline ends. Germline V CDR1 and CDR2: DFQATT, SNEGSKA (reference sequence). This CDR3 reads CSARDRKGEGRLIDTQYF. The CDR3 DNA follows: TGCAGTGCTAGAGATCGTAAGGGTGAGGGACGTTTGATAGATACGCAGTATTTT.

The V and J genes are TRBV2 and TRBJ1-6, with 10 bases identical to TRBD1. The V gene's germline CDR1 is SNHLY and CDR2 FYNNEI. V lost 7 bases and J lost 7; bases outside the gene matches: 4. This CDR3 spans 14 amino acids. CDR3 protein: CASTQDRGNSPLHF. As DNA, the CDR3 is TGTGCCAGCACCCAGGACAGGGGGAATTCACCCCTCCACTTT.

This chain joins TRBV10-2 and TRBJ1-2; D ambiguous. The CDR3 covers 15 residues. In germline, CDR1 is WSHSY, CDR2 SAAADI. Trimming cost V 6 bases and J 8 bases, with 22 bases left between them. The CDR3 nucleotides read TGCGCCAGCAGCCTTTTTGAGGTACTCCCGGGAGGCTACACCTTC. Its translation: CASSLFEVLPGGYTF.

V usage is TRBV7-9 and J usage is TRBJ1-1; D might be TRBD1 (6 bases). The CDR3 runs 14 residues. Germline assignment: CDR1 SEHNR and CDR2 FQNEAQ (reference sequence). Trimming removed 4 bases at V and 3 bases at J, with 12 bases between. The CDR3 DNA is TGTGCCAGCAGCTCGTCACAGGGATACACTGAAGCTTTCTTT. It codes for CASSSSQGYTEAFF.

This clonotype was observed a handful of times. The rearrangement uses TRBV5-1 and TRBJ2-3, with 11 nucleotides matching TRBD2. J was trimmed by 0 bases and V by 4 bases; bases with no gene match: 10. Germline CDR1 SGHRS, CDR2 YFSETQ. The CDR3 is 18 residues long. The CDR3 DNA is TGCGCCAGCAGCCGCCCCGCGCTAGCGGGAGGAAGCACAGATACGCAGTATTTT. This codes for CASSRPALAGGSTDTQYF.

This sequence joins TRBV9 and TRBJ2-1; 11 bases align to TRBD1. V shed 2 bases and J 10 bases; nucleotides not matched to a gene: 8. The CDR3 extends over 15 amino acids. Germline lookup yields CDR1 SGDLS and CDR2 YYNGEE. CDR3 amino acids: CASSVRDRGLGEQFF. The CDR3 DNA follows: TGTGCCAGCAGCGTGAGGGACAGGGGGTTAGGCGAGCAGTTCTTC.

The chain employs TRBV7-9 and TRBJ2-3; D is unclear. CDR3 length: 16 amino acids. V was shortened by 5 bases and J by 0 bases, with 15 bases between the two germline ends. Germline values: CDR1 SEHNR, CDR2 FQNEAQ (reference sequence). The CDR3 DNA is TGTGCCAGCAGCGAGCGTGGAGCGACTAGCACAGATACGCAGTATTTT. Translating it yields CASSERGATSTDTQYF.

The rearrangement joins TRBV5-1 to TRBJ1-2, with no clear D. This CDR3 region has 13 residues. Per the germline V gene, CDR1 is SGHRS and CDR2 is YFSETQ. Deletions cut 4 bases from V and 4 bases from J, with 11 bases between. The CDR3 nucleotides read TGCGCCAGCAGCGGCGACCCCACCTATGGCTACACCTTC. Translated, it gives CASSGDPTYGYTF.

The CDR3 region has the DNA TGCAGCGACTTGACAGGGGCGGGCACTGAAGCTTTCTTT. This sequence encodes CSDLTGAGTEAFF. The rearrangement joins TRBV29-1 to TRBJ1-1; 8 bases line up with TRBD1. V shed 7 bases and J 4 bases; nucleotides not matched to a gene: 8. Looked up from germline, CDR1 is SQVTM and CDR2 is ANQGSEA. CDR3 length: 13 amino acids.

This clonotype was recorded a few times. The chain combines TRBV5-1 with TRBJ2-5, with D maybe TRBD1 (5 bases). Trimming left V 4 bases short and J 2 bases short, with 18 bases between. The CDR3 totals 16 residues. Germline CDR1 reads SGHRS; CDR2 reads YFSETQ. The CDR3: CASSLAPPAGQETQYF. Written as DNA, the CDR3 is TGCGCCAGCAGCCTGGCTCCTCCGGCAGGGCAAGAGACCCAGTACTTC.

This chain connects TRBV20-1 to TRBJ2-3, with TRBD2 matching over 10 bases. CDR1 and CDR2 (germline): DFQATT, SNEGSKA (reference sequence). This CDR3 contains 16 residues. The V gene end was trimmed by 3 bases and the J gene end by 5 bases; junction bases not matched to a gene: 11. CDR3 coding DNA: TGCAGTGCTAGGGGGACTAGCGTGGGGGCAAGAGATACGCAGTATTTT. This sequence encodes CSARGTSVGARDTQYF.

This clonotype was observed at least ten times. In nucleotides, the CDR3 is TGCAGTGCTATCCGGAGTTACAATGAGCAGTTCTTC. This sequence encodes CSAIRSYNEQFF. This chain connects TRBV20-1 to TRBJ2-1; no definite D call. The CDR3 totals 12 residues. Germline V gene lookup returns CDR1 DFQATT and CDR2 SNEGSKA (reference sequence). Trimming removed 4 bases from V and 4 bases from J, with 8 bases in between.

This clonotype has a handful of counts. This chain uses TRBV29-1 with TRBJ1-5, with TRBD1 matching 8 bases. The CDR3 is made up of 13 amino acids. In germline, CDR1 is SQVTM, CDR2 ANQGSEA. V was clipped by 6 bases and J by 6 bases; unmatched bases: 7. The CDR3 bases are TGCAGCGTGTCACAGGGGGGGTTTCAGCCCCAGCATTTT. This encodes CSVSQGGFQPQHF.

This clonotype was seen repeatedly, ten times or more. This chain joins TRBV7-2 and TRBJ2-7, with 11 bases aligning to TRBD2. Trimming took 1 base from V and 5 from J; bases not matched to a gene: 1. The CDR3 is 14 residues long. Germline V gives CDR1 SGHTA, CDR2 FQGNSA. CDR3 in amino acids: CASSLELAGDEQYF. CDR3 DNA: TGTGCCAGCAGCTTAGAACTAGCGGGGGACGAGCAGTACTTC.

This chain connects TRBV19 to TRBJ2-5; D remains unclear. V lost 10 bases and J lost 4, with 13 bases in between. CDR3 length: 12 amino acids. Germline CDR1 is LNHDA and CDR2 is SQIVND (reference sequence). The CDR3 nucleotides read TGTGCCACCGAGGTCCATCGAGAGACCCAGTACTTC. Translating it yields CATEVHRETQYF.

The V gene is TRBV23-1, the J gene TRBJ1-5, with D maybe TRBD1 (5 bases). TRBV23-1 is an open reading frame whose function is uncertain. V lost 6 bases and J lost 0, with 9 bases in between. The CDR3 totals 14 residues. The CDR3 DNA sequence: TGCGCCAGCAGCGGACATCGTAGCAATCAGCCCCAGCATTTT. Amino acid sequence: CASSGHRSNQPQHF.

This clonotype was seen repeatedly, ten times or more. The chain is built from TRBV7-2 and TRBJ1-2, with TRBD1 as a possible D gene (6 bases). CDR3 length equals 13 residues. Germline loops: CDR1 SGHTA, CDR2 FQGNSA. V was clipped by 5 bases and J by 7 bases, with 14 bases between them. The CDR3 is CASSAGVQTGYTF. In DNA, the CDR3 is TGTGCCAGCAGCGCAGGGGTTCAGACTGGCTACACCTTC.